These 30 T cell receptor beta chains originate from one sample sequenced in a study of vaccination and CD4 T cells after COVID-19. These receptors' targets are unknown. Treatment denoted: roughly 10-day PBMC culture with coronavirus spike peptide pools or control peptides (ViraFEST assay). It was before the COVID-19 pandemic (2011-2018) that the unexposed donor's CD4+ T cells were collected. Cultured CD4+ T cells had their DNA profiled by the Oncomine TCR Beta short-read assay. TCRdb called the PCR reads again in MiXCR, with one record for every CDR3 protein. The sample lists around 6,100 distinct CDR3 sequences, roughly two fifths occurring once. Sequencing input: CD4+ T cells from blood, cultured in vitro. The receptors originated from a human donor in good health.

Here the CDR3 reads CASSFTGGGYTF. The CDR3, as DNA: TGTGCCAGCAGCTTCACAGGGGGCGGCTACACCTTC. V and J are TRBV7-2 and TRBJ1-2; 9 bases fit TRBD1. J lost 8 bases, V lost 3 bases, and 1 base had no gene match. This CDR3 contains 12 residues. Per germline, CDR1 SGHTA and CDR2 FQGNSA.

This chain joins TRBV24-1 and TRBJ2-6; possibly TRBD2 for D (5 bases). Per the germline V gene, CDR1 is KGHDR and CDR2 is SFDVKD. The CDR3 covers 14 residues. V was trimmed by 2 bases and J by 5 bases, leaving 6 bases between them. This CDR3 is CATSDSGRANVLTF. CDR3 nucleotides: TGTGCCACCAGTGATTCCGGGAGGGCCAACGTCCTGACTTTC.

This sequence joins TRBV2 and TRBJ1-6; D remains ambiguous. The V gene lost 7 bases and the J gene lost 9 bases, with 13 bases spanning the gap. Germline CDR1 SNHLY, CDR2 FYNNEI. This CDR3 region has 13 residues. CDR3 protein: CASIEGSASPLHF. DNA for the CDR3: TGTGCCAGCATCGAAGGATCGGCTTCACCCCTCCACTTT.

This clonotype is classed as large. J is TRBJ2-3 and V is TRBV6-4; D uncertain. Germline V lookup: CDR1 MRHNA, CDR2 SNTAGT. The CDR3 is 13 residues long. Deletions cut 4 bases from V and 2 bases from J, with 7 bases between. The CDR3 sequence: CASSAQDTDTQYF. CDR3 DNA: TGTGCCAGCAGTGCCCAGGACACAGATACGCAGTATTTT.

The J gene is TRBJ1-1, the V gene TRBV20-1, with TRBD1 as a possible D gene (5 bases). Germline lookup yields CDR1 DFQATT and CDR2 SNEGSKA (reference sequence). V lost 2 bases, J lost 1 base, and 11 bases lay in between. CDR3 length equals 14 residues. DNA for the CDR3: TGCAGTGCTAGACAGGGATCCGCGAACACTGAAGCTTTCTTT. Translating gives CSARQGSANTEAFF.

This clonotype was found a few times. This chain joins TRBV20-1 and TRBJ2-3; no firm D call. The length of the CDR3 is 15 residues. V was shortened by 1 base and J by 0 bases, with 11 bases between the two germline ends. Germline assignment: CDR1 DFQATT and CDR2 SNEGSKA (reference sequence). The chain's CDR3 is CSARGYRVSTDTQYF. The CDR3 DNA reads TGCAGTGCTAGAGGTTATAGGGTTAGCACAGATACGCAGTATTTT.

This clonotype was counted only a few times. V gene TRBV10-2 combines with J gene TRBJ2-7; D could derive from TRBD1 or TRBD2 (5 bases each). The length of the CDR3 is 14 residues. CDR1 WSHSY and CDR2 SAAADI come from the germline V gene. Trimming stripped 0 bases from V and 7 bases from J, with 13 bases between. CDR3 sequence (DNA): TGCGCCAGCAGTGAGTCGTTACCCTGGGGGGAGCAGTACTTC. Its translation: CASSESLPWGEQYF.

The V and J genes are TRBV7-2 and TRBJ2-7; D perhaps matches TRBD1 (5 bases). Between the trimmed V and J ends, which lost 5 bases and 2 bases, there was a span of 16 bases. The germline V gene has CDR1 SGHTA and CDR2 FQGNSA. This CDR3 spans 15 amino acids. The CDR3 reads CASSPYEGRAYEQYF. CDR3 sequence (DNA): TGTGCCAGCAGCCCCTATGAAGGCAGGGCCTACGAGCAGTACTTC.

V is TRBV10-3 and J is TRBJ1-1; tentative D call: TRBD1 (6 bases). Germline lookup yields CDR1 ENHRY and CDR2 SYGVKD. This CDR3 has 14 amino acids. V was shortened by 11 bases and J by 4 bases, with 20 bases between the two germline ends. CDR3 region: CASEQGKKSTEAFF. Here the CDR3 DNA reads TGTGCCTCTGAACAGGGTAAAAAGAGCACTGAAGCTTTCTTT.

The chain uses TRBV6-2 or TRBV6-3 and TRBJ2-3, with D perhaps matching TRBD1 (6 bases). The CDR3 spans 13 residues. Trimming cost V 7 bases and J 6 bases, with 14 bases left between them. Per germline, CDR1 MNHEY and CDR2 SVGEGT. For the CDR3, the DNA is TGTGCCAGCACTCGTACAGGGTCGGATACGCAGTATTTT. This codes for CASTRTGSDTQYF.

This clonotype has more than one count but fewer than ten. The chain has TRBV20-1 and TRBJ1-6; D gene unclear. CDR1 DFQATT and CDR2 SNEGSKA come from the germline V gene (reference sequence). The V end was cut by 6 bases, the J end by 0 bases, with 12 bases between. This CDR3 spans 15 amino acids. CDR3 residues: CSASGGSSYNSPLHF. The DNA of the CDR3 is TGCAGTGCCAGCGGCGGTAGCTCCTATAATTCACCCCTCCACTTT.

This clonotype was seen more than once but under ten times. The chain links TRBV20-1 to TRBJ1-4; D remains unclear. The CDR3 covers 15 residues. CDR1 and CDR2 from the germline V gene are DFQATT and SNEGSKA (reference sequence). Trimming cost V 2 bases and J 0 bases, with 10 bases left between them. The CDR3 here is CSARIRASTNEKLFF. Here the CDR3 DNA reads TGCAGTGCTAGAATAAGGGCATCAACTAATGAAAAACTGTTTTTT.

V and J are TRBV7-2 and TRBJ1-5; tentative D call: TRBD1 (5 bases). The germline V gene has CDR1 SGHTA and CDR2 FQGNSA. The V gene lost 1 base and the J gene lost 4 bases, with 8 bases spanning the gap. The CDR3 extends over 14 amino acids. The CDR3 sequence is CASSLGQRNQPQHF. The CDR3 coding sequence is TGTGCCAGCAGCTTAGGACAGAGAAATCAGCCCCAGCATTTT.

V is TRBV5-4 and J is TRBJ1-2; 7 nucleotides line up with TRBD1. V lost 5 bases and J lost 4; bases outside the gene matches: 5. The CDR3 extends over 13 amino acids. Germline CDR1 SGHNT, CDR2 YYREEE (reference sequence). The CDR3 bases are TGTGCCAGCAGTTCCGGGACAGCCTATGGCTACACCTTC. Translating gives CASSSGTAYGYTF.

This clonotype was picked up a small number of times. CDR3 residues: CASSLGLQGAHGYTF. In DNA form, the CDR3 reads TGTGCCAGCAGCTTAGGCCTGCAGGGGGCGCATGGCTACACCTTC. The genes are TRBV6-1 and TRBJ1-2; 8 bases fit TRBD1. The CDR3 sequence is 15 residues long. Germline V gene sequence: CDR1 MNHNS, CDR2 SASEGT. With V trimmed by 6 bases and J by 6 bases, 12 bases remained unmatched.

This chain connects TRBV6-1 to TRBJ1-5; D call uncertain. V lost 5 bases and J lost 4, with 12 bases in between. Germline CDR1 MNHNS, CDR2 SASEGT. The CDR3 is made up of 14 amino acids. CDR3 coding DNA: TGTGCCAGCAGTCCCTTCGGGGTTAATCAGCCCCAGCATTTT. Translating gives CASSPFGVNQPQHF.

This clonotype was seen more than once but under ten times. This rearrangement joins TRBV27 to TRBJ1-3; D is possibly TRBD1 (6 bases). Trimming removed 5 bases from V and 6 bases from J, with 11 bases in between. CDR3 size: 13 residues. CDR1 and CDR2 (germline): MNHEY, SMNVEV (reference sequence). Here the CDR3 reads CASSPQGLNTIYF. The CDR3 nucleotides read TGTGCCAGCAGTCCACAGGGTCTAAACACCATATATTTT.

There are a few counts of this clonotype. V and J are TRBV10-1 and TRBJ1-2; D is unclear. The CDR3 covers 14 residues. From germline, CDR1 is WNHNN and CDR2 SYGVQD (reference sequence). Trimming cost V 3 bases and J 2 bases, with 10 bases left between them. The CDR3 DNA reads TGCGCCAGCAGTGACGGTACGGCAAACTATGGCTACACCTTC. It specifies CASSDGTANYGYTF.

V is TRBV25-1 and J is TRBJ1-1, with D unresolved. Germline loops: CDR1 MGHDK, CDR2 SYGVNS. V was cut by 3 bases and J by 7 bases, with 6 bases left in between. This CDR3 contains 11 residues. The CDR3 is CASSDYDEAFF. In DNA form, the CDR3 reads TGTGCCAGCAGTGACTACGATGAAGCTTTCTTT.

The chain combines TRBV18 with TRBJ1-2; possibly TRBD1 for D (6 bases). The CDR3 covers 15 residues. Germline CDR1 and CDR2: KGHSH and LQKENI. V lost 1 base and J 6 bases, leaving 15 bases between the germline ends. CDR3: CASSPRQGPNNGYTF. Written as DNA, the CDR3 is TGTGCCAGCTCACCACGCCAGGGGCCCAATAATGGCTACACCTTC.

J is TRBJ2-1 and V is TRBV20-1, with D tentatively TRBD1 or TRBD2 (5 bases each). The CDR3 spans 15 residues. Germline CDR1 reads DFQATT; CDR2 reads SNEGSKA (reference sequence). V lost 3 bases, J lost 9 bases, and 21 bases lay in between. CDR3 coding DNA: TGCAGTGCTAGTCCTAACGGGGCGGGCGAGGGTGAGCAGTTCTTC. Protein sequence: CSASPNGAGEGEQFF.

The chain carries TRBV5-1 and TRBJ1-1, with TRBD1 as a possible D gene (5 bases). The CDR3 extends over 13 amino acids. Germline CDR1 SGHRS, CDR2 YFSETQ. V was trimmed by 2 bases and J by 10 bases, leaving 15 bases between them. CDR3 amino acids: CASSFGDGLIAFF. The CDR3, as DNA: TGCGCCAGCAGCTTTGGGGACGGACTCATAGCTTTCTTT.

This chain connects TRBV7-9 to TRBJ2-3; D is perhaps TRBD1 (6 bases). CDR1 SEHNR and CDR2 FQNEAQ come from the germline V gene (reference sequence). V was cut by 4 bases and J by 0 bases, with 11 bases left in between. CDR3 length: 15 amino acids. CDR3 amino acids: CASSSDRQSTDTQYF. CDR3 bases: TGTGCCAGCAGCTCAGACAGGCAGAGCACAGATACGCAGTATTTT.

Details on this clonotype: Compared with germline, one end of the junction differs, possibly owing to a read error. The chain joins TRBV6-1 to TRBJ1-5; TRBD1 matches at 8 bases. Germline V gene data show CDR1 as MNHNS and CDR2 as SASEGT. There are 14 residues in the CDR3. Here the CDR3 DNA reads TGTGCCAGCAGCCCCGGGACAGGTCTGTTCCTCTGGTCTTTT. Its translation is CASSPGTGLFLWSF.

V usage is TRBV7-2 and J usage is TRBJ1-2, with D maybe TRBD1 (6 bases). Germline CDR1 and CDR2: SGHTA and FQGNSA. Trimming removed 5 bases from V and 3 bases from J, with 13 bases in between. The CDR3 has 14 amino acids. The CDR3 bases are TGTGCCAGCAGCCCTACAGGGCCCGACTATGGCTACACCTTC. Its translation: CASSPTGPDYGYTF.

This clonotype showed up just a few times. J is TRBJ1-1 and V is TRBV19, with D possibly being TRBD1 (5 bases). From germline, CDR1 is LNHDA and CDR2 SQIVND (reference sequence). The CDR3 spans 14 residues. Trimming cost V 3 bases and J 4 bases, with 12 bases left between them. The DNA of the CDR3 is TGTGCCAGTAGTATTGGGGACCTGGGCACTGAAGCTTTCTTT. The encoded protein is CASSIGDLGTEAFF.

In DNA form, the CDR3 reads TGTGCCAGCAGCTCCACCGGGACAGCGAACACTGAAGCTTTCTTT. Residues: CASSSTGTANTEAFF. V usage is TRBV7-9 and J usage is TRBJ1-1, with 7 bases matching TRBD1. This CDR3 region has 15 residues. Germline V gives CDR1 SEHNR, CDR2 FQNEAQ (reference sequence). Trimming cost V 4 bases and J 1 base; bases outside gene matches: 6. The full variable domain, its missing parts supplied by reference TRBV7-9 and TRBJ1-1, is DTGVSQNPRHKITKRGQNVTFRCDPISEHNRLYWYRQTLGQGPEFLTYFQNEAQLEKSRLLSDRFSAERPKGSFSTLEIQRTEQGDSAMYLCASSSTGTANTEAFFGQGTRLTVV.

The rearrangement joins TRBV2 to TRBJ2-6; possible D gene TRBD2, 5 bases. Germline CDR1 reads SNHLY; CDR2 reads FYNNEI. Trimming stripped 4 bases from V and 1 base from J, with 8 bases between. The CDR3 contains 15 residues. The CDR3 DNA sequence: TGTGCCAGCAGTGCTACGGGGTCTGGGGCCAACGTCCTGACTTTC. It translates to CASSATGSGANVLTF.

The CDR3 is CSARRERYSNQPQHF. Here the CDR3 DNA reads TGCAGTGCTAGAAGGGAACGGTATAGCAATCAGCCCCAGCATTTT. The V gene is TRBV20-1, the J gene TRBJ1-5; D is uncertain. The CDR3 sequence is 15 residues long. V lost 2 bases and J lost 0, with 11 bases in between. In germline, CDR1 is DFQATT, CDR2 SNEGSKA (reference sequence).

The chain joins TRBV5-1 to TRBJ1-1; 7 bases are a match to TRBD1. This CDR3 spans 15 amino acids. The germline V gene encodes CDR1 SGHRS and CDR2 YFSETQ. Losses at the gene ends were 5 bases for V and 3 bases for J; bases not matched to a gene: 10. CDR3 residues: CASSWKGGRDTEAFF. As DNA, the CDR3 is TGCGCCAGCAGTTGGAAAGGGGGCAGGGACACTGAAGCTTTCTTT.